This T cell receptor (beta chain) was documented in a study of tumor and adjacent non-tumor tissue in lung cancer. Findings and caveats of the study: Tumor TCR diversity, when higher, was linked to shorter survival.

The library came from three nested PCR rounds adapted from ARM-PCR protocols. One entry per CDR3 protein, called by TCRdb with MiXCR from the multiplex PCR reads. The repertoire has 90,000 to 110,000 distinct CDR3 sequences, about 61% of them found once; the top ten carry under 20%. No cell sorting was done before RNA was extracted from the tissue. Distant lung tissue was collected more than 3 cm away from the tumor edge. Details on this clonotype: The target antigen is unknown.

CDR1 and CDR2 from the germline V gene are DFQATT and SNEGSKA (reference sequence). V shed 6 bases and J 2 bases; nucleotides not matched to a gene: 8. The CDR3 is 16 amino acids. This chain joins TRBV20-1 and TRBJ2-5, with 14 bases that match TRBD2. Sequenced: distant non-tumor lung tissue. The sequence was collected from a man aged 55 to 70 with non-small cell lung cancer. The CDR3 DNA reads TGCAGTGCAGGGACTAGCGGGAGAGTCTCGCAAGAGACCCAGTACTTC. Translation: CSAGTSGRVSQETQYF.